The T cell receptor (beta chain) described here comes from a study of blood T cell repertoires in COVID-19. As for the study in general: From the United States, Italy and Spain came samples of acute and convalescent COVID-19. The cDNA or gDNA used as material had been derived from T cells, B-cell-depleted T cells, or PBMCs.

As processed by the authors: Cell counts per sample came from amplifying reference gene primers. The table came from immunoSEQ multiplex PCR; TCRdb's copy has only in-frame clones and leaves some out. V, J and clone size derive from that table, while D and trimming were established from the DNA sequence. The table shows about 65,000 clones, with about 82% occurring only once. The receptor was derived from a human donor in a cohort sampled during active COVID-19. The specimen sequenced was peripheral blood.

The CDR3: CAIRKTSGDTDTQYF. The DNA for the CDR3 is TGTGCCATCAGGAAGACTAGCGGCGACACAGATACGCAGTATTTT. The gene calls are TRBV10-3 and TRBJ2-3; 9 bases match TRBD2. V shed 6 bases and J 2 bases; nucleotides not matched to a gene: 6. The CDR3 covers 15 residues. The germline V gene encodes CDR1 ENHRY and CDR2 SYGVKD.